The present T cell receptor (beta chain) was sequenced within a study of cytomegalovirus exposure and HLA in healthy donors. Trimming removed 5 bases from V and 7 bases from J; junction bases left unmatched: 7. Germline-derived CDR1 and CDR2 are SGHVS and FQNEAQ. The CDR3 length is 14 residues. Primers included in the PCR were 60 Vbeta and 13 Jbeta primers. In the authors' methods: A follow-up analysis tallied about 80 million unique TCR beta chains, approximately 10 million shared. Using immunoSEQ multiplex PCR, the repertoire was profiled, and TCRdb retains in-frame clones only, with some absent. Clone size and the V and J calls come from that table; the DNA yielded D and trimming. This table holds under 100,000 clones, 70% to 80% found once. This clone came up a few times.

V is TRBV7-8 and J is TRBJ1-5, with 8 bases that match TRBD1. The clonotype was recovered from a human donor in good health. Source material: PBMCs. The CDR3 loop is CASSPDRAVQPQHF. The CDR3 coding sequence is TGTGCCAGCAGCCCGGACAGGGCGGTCCAGCCCCAGCATTTT.